This TCR beta chain is drawn from a study of spatial heterogeneity in lung cancer. Study-wide points: Detection of ubiquitous tumor TCRs in blood was higher at resection than follow-up.

Using its own MiXCR run on the 5' RACE reads, TCRdb lists one record per CDR3 protein. The table shows tens of thousands of distinct CDR3 sequences, with approximately 12% occurring only once. The CDR3 is made up of 17 amino acids. Trimming removed 0 bases from V and 5 bases from J; junction bases left unmatched: 12. Germline V gene data show CDR1 as SGDLS and CDR2 as YYNGEE. On this clonotype itself: Its antigen is undetermined.

The sample's time point: sample taken at primary tumor resection. The donor group consisted of around 77 patients who had untreated, early-stage non-small cell lung cancer. No cells were sorted before sequencing. The whole RNA sequenced was extracted from tumor, nontumor lung or frozen PBMC. The genes are TRBV9 and TRBJ2-3; TRBD2 matches at 7 bases. This specimen consisted of PBMCs, obtained at surgery. The receptor's source is a male donor with early-stage non-small cell lung cancer. CDR3 DNA sequence: TGTGCCAGCAGCGTAGCAGGGCTGCGCCGGGAGGTAGATACGCAGTATTTT. This encodes CASSVAGLRREVDTQYF.